The source of this T cell receptor (beta chain) is a study of immune evolution from preneoplasia to lung adenocarcinoma. Study details: HLA loss of heterozygosity: around 6.5% AIS, about 15% MIA, more than 25% ADC, none AAH.

The study's findings and limits: Clonality was highest in normal lung, lower in later-stage lesions apparently. Normal lung had the highest top T cell clone frequencies.

Two lung cancer pathologists independently confirmed each histologic diagnosis. A single count supports this clone. Its antigen is undetermined. CDR1 and CDR2 (germline): LNHNV, YYDKDF (reference sequence). The CDR3 runs 16 residues. The V gene end was trimmed by 1 base and the J gene end by 0 bases; junction bases not matched to a gene: 5. Measured with immunoSEQ multiplex PCR; TCRdb has only the in-frame clones, and not every one. The sample lists some 15,000 clones; roughly 80% were seen once. Sequencing was carried out using FFPE minimally invasive lung adenocarcinoma tissue. The chain recombines TRBV15 with TRBJ1-2; 7 nucleotides align to TRBD1. This receptor was identified in a person aged 70 to 79 with lung adenocarcinoma. Here the CDR3 DNA reads TGTGCCACCAGCAGAGGGGGGACAGATGCTAACTATGGCTACACCTTC. Encoded protein: CATSRGGTDANYGYTF.